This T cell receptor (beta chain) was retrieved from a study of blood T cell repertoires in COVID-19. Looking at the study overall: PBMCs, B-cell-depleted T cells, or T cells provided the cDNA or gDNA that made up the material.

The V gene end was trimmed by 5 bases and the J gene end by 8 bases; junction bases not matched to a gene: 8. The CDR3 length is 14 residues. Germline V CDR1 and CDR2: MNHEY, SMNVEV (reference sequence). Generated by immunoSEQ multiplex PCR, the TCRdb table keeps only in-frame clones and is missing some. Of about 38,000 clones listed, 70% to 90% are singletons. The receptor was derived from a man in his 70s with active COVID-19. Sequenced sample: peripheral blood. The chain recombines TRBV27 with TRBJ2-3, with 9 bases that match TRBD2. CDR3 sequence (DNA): TGTGCCAGCAGTCCCCGGACTAGCGCTCCTACGCAGTATTTT. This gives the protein CASSPRTSAPTQYF.